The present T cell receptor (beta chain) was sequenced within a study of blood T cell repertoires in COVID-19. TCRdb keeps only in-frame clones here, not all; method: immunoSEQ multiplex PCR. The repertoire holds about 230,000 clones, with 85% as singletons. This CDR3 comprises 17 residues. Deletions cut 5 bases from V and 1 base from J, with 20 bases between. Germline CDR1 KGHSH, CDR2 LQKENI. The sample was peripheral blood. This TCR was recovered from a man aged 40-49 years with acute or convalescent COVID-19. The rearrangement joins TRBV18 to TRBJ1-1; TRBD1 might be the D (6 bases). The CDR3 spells CASSASQGRFGNTEAFF. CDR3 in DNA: TGTGCCAGCTCAGCCTCCCAGGGGCGATTTGGGAACACTGAAGCTTTCTTT.